This T cell receptor beta chain came from a study of blood T cell repertoires in COVID-19. Study information: The cDNA or gDNA used as material had been derived from T cells, B-cell-depleted T cells, or PBMCs.

The CDR3 is 15 amino acids. Trimming removed 2 bases from V and 6 bases from J; junction bases left unmatched: 6. CDR1 and CDR2 from the germline V gene are MNHNS and SASEGT. This clone appeared a few times. Donors in Cohort 3 who had recovered were those with two negative PCRs, healthcare professional clearance, or resolution of their symptoms. Only in-frame clones appear in the TCRdb table, and some are missing; sequencing was by immunoSEQ multiplex PCR. The profile shows 200,000 to 300,000 clones, around 88% of them singletons. This sequence was found in a man aged 35 to 55 who had recovered from COVID-19. The chain links TRBV6-1 to TRBJ2-2; the match to TRBD2 covers 7 bases. The sequencing sample was made of PBMCs or T cells enriched from blood (not recorded which). The CDR3 loop is CASSERASGPGELFF. CDR3 in DNA: TGTGCCAGCAGTGAAAGGGCTAGCGGTCCCGGGGAGCTGTTTTTT.